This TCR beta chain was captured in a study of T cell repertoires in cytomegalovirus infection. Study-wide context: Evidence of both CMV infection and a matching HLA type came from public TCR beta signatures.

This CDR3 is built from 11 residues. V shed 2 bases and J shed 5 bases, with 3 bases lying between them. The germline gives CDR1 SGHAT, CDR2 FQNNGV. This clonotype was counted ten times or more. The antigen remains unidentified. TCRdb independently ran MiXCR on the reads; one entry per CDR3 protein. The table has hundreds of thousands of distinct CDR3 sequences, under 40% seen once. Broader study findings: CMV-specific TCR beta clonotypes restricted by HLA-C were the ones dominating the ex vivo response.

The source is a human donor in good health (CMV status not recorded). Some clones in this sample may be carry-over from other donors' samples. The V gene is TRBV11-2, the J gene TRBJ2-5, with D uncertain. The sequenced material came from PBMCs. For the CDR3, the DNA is TGTGCCAGCAGCTTATATGAGACCCAGTACTTC. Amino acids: CASSLYETQYF.